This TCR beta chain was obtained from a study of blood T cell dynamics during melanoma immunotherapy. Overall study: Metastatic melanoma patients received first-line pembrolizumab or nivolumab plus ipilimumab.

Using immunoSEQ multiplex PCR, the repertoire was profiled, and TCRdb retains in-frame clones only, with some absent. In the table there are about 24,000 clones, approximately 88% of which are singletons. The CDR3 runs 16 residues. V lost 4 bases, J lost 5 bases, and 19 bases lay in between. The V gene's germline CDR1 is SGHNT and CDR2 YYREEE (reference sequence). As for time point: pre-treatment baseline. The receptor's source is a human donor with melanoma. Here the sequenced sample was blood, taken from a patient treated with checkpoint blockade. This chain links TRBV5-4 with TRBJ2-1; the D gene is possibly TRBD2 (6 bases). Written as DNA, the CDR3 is TGTGCCAGCAGCCCCCTCCGCAGGGAGGAAAACAATGAGCAGTTCTTC. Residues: CASSPLRREENNEQFF.